This TCR beta chain emerged from a study of T-cell memory formation after mild COVID-19. Turning to the study itself: TCR clusters mostly belonged to single donors.

This clonotype appeared a few times. CDR3 size: 15 residues. Per the germline V gene, CDR1 is MNHEY and CDR2 is SVGEGT. Trimming shortened V by 6 bases and J by 7 bases, and 19 bases separated the two germline ends. TCRalpha and TCRbeta libraries used 5'RACE with constant-segment primers and UMIs. TCRdb re-called the 5' RACE reads with MiXCR, one entry per CDR3 protein. The sample has about 270,000 distinct CDR3 sequences; 16% are singletons. The receptor was derived from a young man who had mild COVID-19 (a few samples of this study predate the infection). Cell type and time point are not known. The sequencing input was PBMCs or a T cell subset sorted from them (not recorded which). The V and J genes are TRBV6-2 or TRBV6-3 and TRBJ1-5; D possibly corresponds to TRBD1 (6 bases). CDR3 nucleotide sequence: TGTGCCAGCAGAAATTACATGGCAGGGGACCAGCCCCAGCATTTT. Residues: CASRNYMAGDQPQHF.